This is a list of T cell receptor beta chains from one sample in a study of STAT5B mutations in CD4+ large granular lymphocyte leukemia. Method: immunoSEQ multiplex PCR; TCRdb's copy keeps in-frame clones and lacks some. In the table there are about 6,300 clones, around 74% of which are singletons. Sequenced material: PBMCs. These receptor sequences come from a woman in her 70s with CD4+ T-cell large granular lymphocyte leukemia. The CDR3 runs from the conserved cysteine through the conserved F or W. Each record gives: clone size, D gene, V gene, J gene, CDR3 protein, CDR3 DNA. The D gene is left open where the match is weak. Rows give clone size only sometimes, using once, few, many, or a class for an expanded clone.

>-|TRBD1|TRBV29-1|TRBJ2-3
CSVGQGGDTQYF
TGCAGCGTTGGACAGGGCGGAGATACGCAGTATTTT
>-|-|TRBV30|TRBJ2-1
CAWSPKTGYNEQFF
TGTGCCTGGAGTCCAAAAACAGGGTACAATGAGCAGTTCTTC
>few|-|TRBV19|TRBJ1-3
CASSPGALLSGNTIYF
TGTGCCAGTAGCCCCGGGGCTCTCCTCTCTGGAAACACCATATATTTT
>-|-|TRBV15|TRBJ1-1
CATGTLNTEAFF
TGTGCCACCGGGACCCTGAACACTGAAGCTTTCTTT
>-|-|TRBV28|TRBJ1-1
CASSLWPGMNTEAFF
TGTGCCAGCAGTTTATGGCCAGGGATGAACACTGAAGCTTTCTTT
>-|-|TRBV7-8|TRBJ1-1
CASSHFDMNTEAFF
TGTGCCAGCAGCCACTTCGACATGAACACTGAAGCTTTCTTT
>-|TRBD2|TRBV4-3|TRBJ2-1
CASSQEVLAGGLSSYNEQFF
TGCGCCAGCAGCCAAGAGGTACTAGCGGGGGGATTGAGCTCCTACAATGAGCAGTTCTTC
>-|-|TRBV7-9|TRBJ2-7
CASSLGVSSLYEQYF
TGTGCCAGCAGCTTAGGGGTGTCGTCCCTTTACGAGCAGTACTTC
>once|TRBD2|TRBV5-1|TRBJ2-1
CASSPAGLAGVSYNEQFF
TGCGCCAGCAGCCCGGCAGGGCTAGCGGGAGTATCCTACAATGAGCAGTTCTTC
>once|TRBD2|TRBV5-1|TRBJ2-7
CASSVGTIHSYEQYF
TGCGCCAGCAGCGTAGGGACTATCCATTCCTACGAGCAGTACTTC
>-|-|TRBV30|TRBJ2-7
CAWSVLRELYGEQYF
TGTGCCTGGAGTGTACTACGGGAGCTCTACGGCGAGCAGTACTTC
>-|-|TRBV19|TRBJ1-3
CASTPQVSGNTIYF
TGTGCCAGTACTCCCCAGGTCTCTGGAAACACCATATATTTT
>few|-|TRBV2|TRBJ2-7
CASRGRPYEQYF
TGTGCCAGCAGAGGGAGGCCCTACGAGCAGTACTTC
>-|TRBD1|TRBV29-1|TRBJ1-4
CSVKDRAGEKLFF
TGCAGCGTGAAGGACAGGGCAGGGGAAAAACTGTTTTTT
>-|-|TRBV18|TRBJ1-4
CASSYGGTNEKLFF
TGTGCCAGCTCCTACGGGGGGACCAATGAAAAACTGTTTTTT
>-|TRBD2|TRBV5-1|TRBJ2-3
CASSRLAGTDTQYF
TGCGCCAGCAGCCGACTAGCGGGGACAGATACGCAGTATTTT
>few|-|TRBV5-8|TRBJ1-2
CASSLMLGLGYTF
TGTGCCAGCAGCTTGATGCTGGGGCTCGGCTACACCTTC
>-|TRBD2|TRBV4-1|TRBJ2-1
CASSQDPLAGAFNEQFF
TGCGCCAGCAGCCAAGATCCTCTAGCGGGGGCCTTTAATGAGCAGTTCTTC
>-|-|TRBV4-1|TRBJ1-5
CASSQREGDQPQHF
TGCGCCAGCAGCCAACGCGAGGGGGATCAGCCCCAGCATTTT
>medium-sized|-|TRBV28|TRBJ1-1
CASSTVPKEAFF
TGTGCCAGCTCCACAGTTCCGAAAGAAGCTTTCTTT
>-|TRBD1|TRBV28|TRBJ2-3
CASSYRTGGVDTQYF
TGTGCCAGCAGTTACAGGACAGGGGGAGTTGATACGCAGTATTTT
>few|-|TRBV5-1|TRBJ1-4
CASSLARTRGEKLFF
TGCGCCAGCAGCTTGGCTCGGACGAGAGGTGAAAAACTGTTTTTT
>-|TRBD1|TRBV2|TRBJ1-4
CASSVQGWDEKLFF
TGTGCCAGCAGCGTACAGGGGTGGGATGAAAAACTGTTTTTT
>once|TRBD1|TRBV9|TRBJ1-1
CASSVATTGGMNTEAFF
TGTGCCAGCAGCGTAGCTACGACAGGGGGCATGAACACTGAAGCTTTCTTT
>-|-|TRBV29-1|TRBJ2-2
CSVGAELNTGELFF
TGCAGCGTTGGGGCAGAACTGAACACCGGGGAGCTGTTTTTT
>few|-|TRBV28|TRBJ1-6
CASARVGRSYNSPLHF
TGTGCCAGCGCAAGGGTCGGCCGCTCCTATAATTCACCCCTCCACTTT
>once|TRBD2|TRBV30|TRBJ2-2
CAWSVASGGAFSGELFF
TGTGCCTGGAGTGTAGCTAGCGGGGGGGCGTTCTCCGGGGAGCTGTTTTTT
>-|TRBD2|TRBV5-4|TRBJ2-3
CASSTGTSRKDTQYF
TGTGCCAGCAGCACCGGGACTAGCAGGAAGGATACGCAGTATTTT
>-|-|TRBV28|TRBJ2-2
CASSRYHRNTGELFF
TGTGCCAGCAGCCGGTACCACAGGAACACCGGGGAGCTGTTTTTT
>-|TRBD1|TRBV6-6|TRBJ2-7
CASSFGQGRYF
TGTGCCAGCAGCTTTGGACAGGGTCGGTACTTC
>few|-|TRBV6-1|TRBJ1-5
CASVRGNNQPQHF
TGTGCCAGCGTCCGGGGAAACAATCAGCCCCAGCATTTT
>-|-|TRBV2|TRBJ1-5
CASSFQTGGQPQHF
TGTGCCAGCAGTTTCCAGACGGGGGGTCAGCCCCAGCATTTT
>-|-|TRBV29-1|TRBJ2-2
CSVARTNTGELFF
TGCAGCGTTGCGAGGACGAACACCGGGGAGCTGTTTTTT
>-|-|TRBV5-8|TRBJ1-2
CASSQTSGNGYTF
TGTGCCAGCAGCCAGACTTCGGGGAATGGCTACACCTTC
>-|TRBD2|TRBV5-1|TRBJ2-7
CASSFREGGRGEQYF
TGCGCCAGCAGCTTCCGGGAGGGGGGCAGGGGCGAGCAGTACTTC
>-|TRBD1|TRBV5-1|TRBJ2-5
CASSKGQGQETQYF
TGCGCCAGCAGCAAAGGACAGGGGCAAGAGACCCAGTACTTC
>-|-|TRBV13|TRBJ2-3
CASRFTGLDTQYF
TGTGCCAGCAGATTTACAGGGCTAGATACGCAGTATTTT
>-|-|TRBV7-3|TRBJ1-2
CASSQDGNYGYTF
TGTGCCAGCTCACAGGACGGTAACTATGGCTACACCTTC
>-|TRBD1|TRBV29-1|TRBJ2-1
CSVEGGRGQVDEQFF
TGCAGCGTTGAAGGCGGCAGGGGGCAGGTAGATGAGCAGTTCTTC
>-|TRBD2|TRBV6-4|TRBJ2-3
CASSDPAGGPDTQYF
TGTGCCAGCAGTGACCCAGCGGGAGGTCCAGATACGCAGTATTTT
>-|-|TRBV4-1|TRBJ2-3
CASSQDLDRTITDTQYF
TGCGCCAGCAGCCAAGATCTCGACAGAACGATCACAGATACGCAGTATTTT
>few|TRBD1|TRBV5-1|TRBJ2-2
CASSAQGYGTGELFF
TGCGCCAGCAGCGCACAGGGGTACGGCACCGGGGAGCTGTTTTTT
>once|-|TRBV19|TRBJ2-7
CASSMKGRSYEQYF
TGTGCCAGTAGTATGAAGGGCAGGAGCTACGAGCAGTACTTC
>-|-|TRBV11-2|TRBJ2-1
CASSLDGRRGQFF
TGTGCCAGCAGCTTAGATGGGCGACGCGGGCAGTTCTTC
>-|TRBD1|TRBV7-2|TRBJ1-4
CASSFTGVNEKLFF
TGTGCCAGCAGCTTTACAGGGGTTAATGAAAAACTGTTTTTT
>-|-|TRBV30|TRBJ1-6
CAWSVRGSYNSPLHF
TGTGCCTGGAGTGTCCGTGGGTCCTATAATTCACCCCTCCACTTT
>few|-|TRBV25-1|TRBJ1-5
CASSESGRGGSQPQHF
TGTGCCAGCAGTGAATCGGGTAGGGGCGGGAGTCAGCCCCAGCATTTT
>-|-|TRBV11-1|TRBJ1-2
CASSGTSTLLTF
TGTGCCAGCAGCGGTACTTCGACACTCTTAACCTTC
>-|TRBD1|TRBV7-2|TRBJ1-5
CASSVADAGQGCQPQHF
TGTGCCAGCAGCGTAGCCGACGCGGGACAGGGATGCCAGCCCCAGCATTTT
>-|-|TRBV9|TRBJ2-5
CASSVGRGETQYF
TGTGCCAGCAGCGTAGGGAGGGGAGAGACCCAGTACTTC
>-|-|TRBV19|TRBJ1-1
CASSPTALNTEAFF
TGTGCCAGTAGTCCGACAGCCCTGAACACTGAAGCTTTCTTT
>-|-|TRBV10-3|TRBJ2-2
CAISETGQQAEGGELFF
TGTGCCATCAGTGAGACCGGCCAACAGGCCGAGGGCGGGGAGCTGTTTTTT
>-|-|TRBV5-5|TRBJ1-2
CASSPGTLTYGYTF
TGTGCCAGCAGCCCCGGGACACTAACCTATGGCTACACCTTC
>-|TRBD1|TRBV9|TRBJ1-2
CASSSGVDRDYGYTF
TGTGCCAGCAGCTCAGGCGTCGACAGGGACTATGGCTACACCTTC
>-|TRBD2|TRBV4-1|TRBJ2-7
CASSQGRTSGRRGPYEQYF
TGCGCCAGCAGCCAAGGCCGGACTAGCGGGAGGAGGGGCCCCTACGAGCAGTACTTC
>-|-|TRBV29-1|TRBJ1-1
CSVGGGLNTEAFF
TGCAGCGTTGGTGGGGGTCTGAACACTGAAGCTTTCTTT
>-|-|TRBV5-4|TRBJ2-1
CASRFPGRNSNEQFF
TGTGCCAGCAGATTCCCGGGACGGAATAGCAATGAGCAGTTCTTC
>-|-|TRBV6-5|TRBJ2-1
CASSRRPVHEQFF
TGTGCCAGCAGCCGACGACCCGTTCACGAGCAGTTCTTC
>-|TRBD1|TRBV19|TRBJ1-2
CASSIGLSAQGEHGYTF
TGTGCCAGTAGTATAGGCCTCTCGGCGCAGGGGGAGCATGGCTACACCTTC
>-|TRBD1|TRBV5-4|TRBJ1-2
CASSPGTGRSGYTF
TGTGCCAGCAGCCCCGGGACAGGAAGGTCTGGCTACACCTTC